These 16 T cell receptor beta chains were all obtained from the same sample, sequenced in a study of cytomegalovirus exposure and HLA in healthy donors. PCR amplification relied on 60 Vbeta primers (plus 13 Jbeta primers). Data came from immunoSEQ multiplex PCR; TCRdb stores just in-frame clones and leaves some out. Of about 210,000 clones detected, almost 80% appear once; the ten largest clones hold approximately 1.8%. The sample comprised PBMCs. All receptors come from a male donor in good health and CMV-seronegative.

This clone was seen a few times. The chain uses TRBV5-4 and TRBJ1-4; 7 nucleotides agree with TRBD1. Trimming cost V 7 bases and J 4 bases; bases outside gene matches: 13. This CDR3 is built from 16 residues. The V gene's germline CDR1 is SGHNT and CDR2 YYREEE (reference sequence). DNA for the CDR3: TGTGCCAGCTTCAGGCGACAGGGTATGAGTAATGAAAAACTGTTTTTT. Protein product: CASFRRQGMSNEKLFF. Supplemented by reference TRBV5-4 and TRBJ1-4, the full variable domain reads ETGVTQSPTHLIKTRGQQVTLRCSSQSGHNTVSWYQQALGQGPQFIFQYYREEENGRGNFPPRFSGLQFPNYSSELNVNALELDDSALYLCASFRRQGMSNEKLFFGSGTQLSVL.

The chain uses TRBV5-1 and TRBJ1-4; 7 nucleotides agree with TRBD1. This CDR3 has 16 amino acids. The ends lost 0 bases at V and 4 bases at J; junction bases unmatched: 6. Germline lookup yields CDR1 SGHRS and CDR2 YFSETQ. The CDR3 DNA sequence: TGCGCCAGCAGCTTGGCGGGACAGACCGATAATGAAAAACTGTTTTTT. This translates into CASSLAGQTDNEKLFF.

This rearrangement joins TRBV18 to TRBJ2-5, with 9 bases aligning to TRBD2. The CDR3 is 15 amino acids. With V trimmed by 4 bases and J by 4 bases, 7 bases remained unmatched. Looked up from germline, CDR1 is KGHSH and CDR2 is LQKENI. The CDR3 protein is CASSLTPGLAETQYF. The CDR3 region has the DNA TGTGCCAGCTCACTAACTCCGGGACTAGCAGAGACCCAGTACTTC. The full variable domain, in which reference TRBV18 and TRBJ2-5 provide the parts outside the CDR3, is NAGVMQNPRHLVRRRGQEARLRCSPMKGHSHVYWYRQLPEEGLKFMVYLQKENIIDESGMPKERFSAEFPKEGPSILRIQQVVRGDSAAYFCASSLTPGLAETQYFGPGTRLLVL.

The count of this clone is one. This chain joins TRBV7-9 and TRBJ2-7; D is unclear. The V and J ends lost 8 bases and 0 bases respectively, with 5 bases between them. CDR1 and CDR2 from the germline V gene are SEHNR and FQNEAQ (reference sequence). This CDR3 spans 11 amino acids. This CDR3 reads CASESSYEQYF. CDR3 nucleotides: TGTGCCAGCGAGAGCTCCTACGAGCAGTACTTC.

The CDR3 region is CAISGQGASFNEQFF. CDR3 sequence (DNA): TGTGCCATCAGTGGACAGGGGGCGAGTTTCAATGAGCAGTTCTTC. The genes are TRBV10-3 and TRBJ2-1; TRBD1 matches at 10 bases. V lost 4 bases to trimming and J lost 6 bases; unmatched junction nucleotides: 6. Germline loops: CDR1 ENHRY, CDR2 SYGVKD. The CDR3 is 15 amino acids.

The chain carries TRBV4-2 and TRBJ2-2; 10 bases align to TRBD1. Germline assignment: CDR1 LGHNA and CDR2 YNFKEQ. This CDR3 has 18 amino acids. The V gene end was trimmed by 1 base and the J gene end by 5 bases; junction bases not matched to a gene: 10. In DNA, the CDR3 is TGTGCCAGCAGCCAAGTCACCGGGACAGGGGTGTTAACCGGGGAGCTGTTTTTT. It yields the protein CASSQVTGTGVLTGELFF.

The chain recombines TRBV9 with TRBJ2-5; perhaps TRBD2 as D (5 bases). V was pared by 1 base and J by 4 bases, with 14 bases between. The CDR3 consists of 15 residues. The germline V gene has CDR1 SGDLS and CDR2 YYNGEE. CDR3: CASSVKEALGETQYF. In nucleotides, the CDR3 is TGTGCCAGCAGCGTAAAGGAGGCGCTTGGAGAGACCCAGTACTTC. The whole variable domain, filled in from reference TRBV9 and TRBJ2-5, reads DSGVTQTPKHLITATGQRVTLRCSPRSGDLSVYWYQQSLDQGLQFLIQYYNGEERAKGNILERFSAQQFPDLHSELNLSSLELGDSALYFCASSVKEALGETQYFGPGTRLLVL.

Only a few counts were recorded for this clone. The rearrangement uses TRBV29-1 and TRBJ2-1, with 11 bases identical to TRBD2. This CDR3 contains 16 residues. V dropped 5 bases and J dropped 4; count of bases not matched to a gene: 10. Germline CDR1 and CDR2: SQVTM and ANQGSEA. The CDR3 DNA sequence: TGCAGCGTTCCACCCCTGCCTAGCGGGGGGTACAATGAGCAGTTCTTC. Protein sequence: CSVPPLPSGGYNEQFF.

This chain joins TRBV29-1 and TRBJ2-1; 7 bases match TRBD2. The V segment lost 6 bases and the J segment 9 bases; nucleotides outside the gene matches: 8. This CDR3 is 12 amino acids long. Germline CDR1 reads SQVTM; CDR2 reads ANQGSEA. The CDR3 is CSVGLVDGEQFF. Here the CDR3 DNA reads TGCAGCGTAGGACTAGTTGATGGTGAGCAGTTCTTC.

The DNA of the CDR3 is TGTGCCAGCAGCTCGGGACAGGGCAATCAGCCCCAGCATTTT. Amino acids: CASSSGQGNQPQHF. V gene TRBV7-9 combines with J gene TRBJ1-5; 8 bases fit TRBD1. Unmatched junction bases numbered 1, after V lost 4 bases and J lost 2 bases. Germline V gene lookup returns CDR1 SEHNR and CDR2 FQNEAQ (reference sequence). The CDR3 totals 14 residues.

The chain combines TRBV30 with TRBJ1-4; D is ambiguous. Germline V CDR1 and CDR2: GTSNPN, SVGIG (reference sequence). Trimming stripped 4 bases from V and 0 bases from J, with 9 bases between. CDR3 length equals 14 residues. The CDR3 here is CAWTDTATNEKLFF. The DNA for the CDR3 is TGTGCCTGGACTGACACGGCAACTAATGAAAAACTGTTTTTT.

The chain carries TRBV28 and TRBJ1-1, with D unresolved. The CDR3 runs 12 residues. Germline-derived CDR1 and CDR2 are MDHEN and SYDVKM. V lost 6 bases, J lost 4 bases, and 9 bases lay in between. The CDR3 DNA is TGTGCCAGCAGCCTCAGATTCACTGAAGCTTTCTTT. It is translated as CASSLRFTEAFF. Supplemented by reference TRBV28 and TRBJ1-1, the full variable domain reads DVKVTQSSRYLVKRTGEKVFLECVQDMDHENMFWYRQDPGLGLRLIYFSYDVKMKEKGDIPEGYSVSREKKERFSLILESASTNQTSMYLCASSLRFTEAFFGQGTRLTVV.

In DNA form, the CDR3 reads TGTGCTAGTGGTTTGGTTGTATCAGTTCATAACACCGGGGAGCTGTTTTTT. Translated, it gives CASGLVVSVHNTGELFF. The V gene is TRBV12-5, the J gene TRBJ2-2; D ambiguous. The CDR3 runs 17 residues. V lost 0 bases and J 2 bases, leaving 13 bases between the germline ends. Germline V gene sequence: CDR1 LGHNT, CDR2 FRNRAP.

CDR3 nucleotide sequence: TGTGCCAGTAGTATCCTCCCGGGACAGGGACTTACTGAAGCTTTCTTT. This sequence encodes CASSILPGQGLTEAFF. V usage is TRBV19 and J usage is TRBJ1-1; 9 bases map to TRBD1. CDR3 length: 16 amino acids. Trimming removed 3 bases from V and 5 bases from J; junction bases left unmatched: 10. Germline CDR1 LNHDA, CDR2 SQIVND (reference sequence).

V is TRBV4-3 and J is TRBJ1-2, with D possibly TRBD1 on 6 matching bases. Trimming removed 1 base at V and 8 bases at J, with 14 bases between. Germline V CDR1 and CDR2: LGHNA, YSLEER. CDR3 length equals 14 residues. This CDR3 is CASSQGAGVSGYTF. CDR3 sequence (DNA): TGCGCCAGCAGCCAAGGGGCAGGGGTCAGCGGCTACACCTTC.

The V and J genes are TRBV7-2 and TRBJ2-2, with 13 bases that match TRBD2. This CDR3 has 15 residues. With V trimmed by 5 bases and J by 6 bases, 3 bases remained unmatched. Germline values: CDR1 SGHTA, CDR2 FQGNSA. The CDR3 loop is CASSPGLAGAGELFF. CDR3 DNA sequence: TGTGCCAGCAGCCCCGGACTAGCGGGAGCCGGGGAGCTGTTTTTT.